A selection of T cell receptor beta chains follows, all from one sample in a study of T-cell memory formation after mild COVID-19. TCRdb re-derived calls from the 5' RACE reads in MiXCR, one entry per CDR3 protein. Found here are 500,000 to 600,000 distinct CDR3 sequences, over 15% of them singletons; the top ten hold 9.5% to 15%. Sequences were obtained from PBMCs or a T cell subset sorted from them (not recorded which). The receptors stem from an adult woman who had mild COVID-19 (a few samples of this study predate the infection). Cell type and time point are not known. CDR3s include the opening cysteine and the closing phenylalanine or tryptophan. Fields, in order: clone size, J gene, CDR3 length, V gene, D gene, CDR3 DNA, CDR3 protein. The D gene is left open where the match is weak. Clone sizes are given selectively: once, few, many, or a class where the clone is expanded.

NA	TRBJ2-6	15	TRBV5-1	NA	TGCGCCAGCAGCTTACAGTACTCTGGGGCCAACGTCCTGACTTTC	CASSLQYSGANVLTF
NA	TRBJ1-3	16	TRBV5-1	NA	TGCGCCAGCAGCTTGTCAGGGGTGGACTCTGGAAACACCATATATTTT	CASSLSGVDSGNTIYF
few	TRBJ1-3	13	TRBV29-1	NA	TGCAGCGTTGAGCTGGGGTTGGGAAACACCATATATTTT	CSVELGLGNTIYF
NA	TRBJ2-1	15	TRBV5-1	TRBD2	TGCGCCAGCGGATCGATGAGAGCGGGGAGCAATGAGCAGTTCTTC	CASGSMRAGSNEQFF
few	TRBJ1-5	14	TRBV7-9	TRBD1	TGTGCCAGCACCATGACAGGGGGTAATCAGCCCCAGCATTTT	CASTMTGGNQPQHF
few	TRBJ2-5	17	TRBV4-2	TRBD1	TGTGCCAGCAGCCAAGTAGTGGGGACAGGGCTACAAGAGACCCAGTACTTC	CASSQVVGTGLQETQYF
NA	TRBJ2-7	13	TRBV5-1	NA	TGCGCCAGCAGCTGGGACAAGAACTACGAGCAGTACTTC	CASSWDKNYEQYF
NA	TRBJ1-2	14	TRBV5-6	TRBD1	TGTGCCAGCAGCACGGGACAGGGCGTGAGCGGCTACACCTTC	CASSTGQGVSGYTF
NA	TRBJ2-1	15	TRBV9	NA	TGTGCCAGCAGCACCGGAGCCAGCTCCTACAATGAGCAGTTCTTC	CASSTGASSYNEQFF
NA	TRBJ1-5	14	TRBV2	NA	TGTGCCAGCAGTGAAGACACCTACAATCAGCCCCAGCATTTT	CASSEDTYNQPQHF
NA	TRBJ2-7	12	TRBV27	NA	TGTGCCAGCAGTTACAACGGTCACGAGCAGTACTTC	CASSYNGHEQYF
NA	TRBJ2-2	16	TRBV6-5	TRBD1	TGTGCCAGCAGTTCAGCAGACAGGGGGAGTACCGGGGAGCTGTTTTTT	CASSSADRGSTGELFF
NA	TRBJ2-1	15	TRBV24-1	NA	TGTGCCACCAGTGAACCCTTGCGGGACGGTAATGAGCAGTTCTTC	CATSEPLRDGNEQFF
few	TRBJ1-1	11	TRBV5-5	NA	TGTGCCAGCAGCCGGGGACAAGTAGCTTTCTTT	CASSRGQVAFF
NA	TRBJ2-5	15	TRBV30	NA	TGTGCCTGGAGTGTACTAGGCACGCATTCACGGACCCAGTACTTC	CAWSVLGTHSRTQYF
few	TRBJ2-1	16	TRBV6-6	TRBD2	TGTGCCAGCAGTCCGTTTGGGCTAGCGGGAAACAATGAGCAGTTCTTC	CASSPFGLAGNNEQFF
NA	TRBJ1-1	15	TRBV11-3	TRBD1	TGTGCCAGCAGCTTTGACAGGGAAGAGAACACTGAAGCTTTCTTT	CASSFDREENTEAFF
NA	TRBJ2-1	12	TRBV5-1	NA	TGCGCCAGCAGCTTGGCCAGGGATGAGCAGTTCTTC	CASSLARDEQFF
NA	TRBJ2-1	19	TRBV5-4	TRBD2	TGTGCCAGCAGCTTGGGCGGTACTTCGGGACTAGCGGGGGGGGTGATACAGTTCTTC	CASSLGGTSGLAGGVIQFF
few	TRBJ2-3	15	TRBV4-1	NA	TGCGCCAGCAGCCAAGATCCCGACGGCACAGATACGCAGTATTTT	CASSQDPDGTDTQYF
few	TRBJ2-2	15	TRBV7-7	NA	TGTGCTAGCAGCGTGACAACAGGGTTTGCCGGGGAGCTGTTTTTT	CASSVTTGFAGELFF
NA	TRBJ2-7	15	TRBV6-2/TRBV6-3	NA	TGTGCCAGCAGTTACAATAGGGGACAAAACTACGAGCAGTACTTC	CASSYNRGQNYEQYF
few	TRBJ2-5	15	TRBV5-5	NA	TGTGCCAGCAGCCCCGGTCCAGGGCATAGGGAGACCCAGTACTTC	CASSPGPGHRETQYF
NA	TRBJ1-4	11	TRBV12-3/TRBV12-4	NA	TGTGCCAGCAGTTTAACTGAAAAACTGTTTTTT	CASSLTEKLFF
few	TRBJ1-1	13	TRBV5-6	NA	TGTGCCAGCAGCGGAACAGGGTGGAGTGAAGCTTTCTTT	CASSGTGWSEAFF
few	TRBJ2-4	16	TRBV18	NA	TGTGCCAGCTCACCCGTAGTAAGGACCACTGTAGACATTCAGTACTTC	CASSPVVRTTVDIQYF
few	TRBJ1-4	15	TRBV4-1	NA	TGCGCCAGCAGCGAAACCCAGGGGCGGAATGAAAAACTGTTTTTT	CASSETQGRNEKLFF